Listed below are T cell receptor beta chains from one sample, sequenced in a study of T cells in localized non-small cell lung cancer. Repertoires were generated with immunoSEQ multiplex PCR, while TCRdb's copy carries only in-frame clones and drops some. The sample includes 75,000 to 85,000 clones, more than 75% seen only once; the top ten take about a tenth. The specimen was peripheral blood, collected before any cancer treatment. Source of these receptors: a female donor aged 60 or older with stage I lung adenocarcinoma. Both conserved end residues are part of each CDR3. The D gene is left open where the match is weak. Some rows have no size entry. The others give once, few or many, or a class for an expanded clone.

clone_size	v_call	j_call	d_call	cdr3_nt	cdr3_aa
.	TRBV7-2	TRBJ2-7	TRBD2	TGTGCCAGCAGCTTAGACGTTTGGCTAGCGGTCGAGCAGTACTTC	CASSLDVWLAVEQYF
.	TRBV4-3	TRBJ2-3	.	TGCGCCAGCAGCCGGGGAAGGAGGAGATCAGATACGCAGTATTTT	CASSRGRRRSDTQYF
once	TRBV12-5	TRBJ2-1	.	TGTGCTAGTGGTTTGGCACTCGACACTAAGCAGTTCTTC	CASGLALDTKQFF
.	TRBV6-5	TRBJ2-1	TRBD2	TGTGCCACCACTAGCGGGGGGGAGAATGAGCAGTTCTTC	CATTSGGENEQFF
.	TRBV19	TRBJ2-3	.	TGTGCCAGTAGTATGGGGGGAGCAGATACGCAGTATTTT	CASSMGGADTQYF
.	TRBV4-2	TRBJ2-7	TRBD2	TGTGCCAGCAGCCAAGATCAGCCAGCGGGGGGGCACTACGAGCAGTACTTC	CASSQDQPAGGHYEQYF
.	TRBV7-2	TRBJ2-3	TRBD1	TGTGCCAGCAACCCATCAGGGGGCGGTTTCCCCGATACGCAGTATTTT	CASNPSGGGFPDTQYF
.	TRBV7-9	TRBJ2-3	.	TGTGCCAGCAGCCCCCGGAGGGACAGAGGCGCAGTTGATACGCAGTATTTT	CASSPRRDRGAVDTQYF
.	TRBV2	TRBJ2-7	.	TGTGCCAGCACTCTCGAGCCTAGGGTCGAGCAGTACTTC	CASTLEPRVEQYF
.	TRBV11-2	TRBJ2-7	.	TGTGCCAGCAGCTTAAGGGCTAGCTCCTACGAGCAGTACTTC	CASSLRASSYEQYF
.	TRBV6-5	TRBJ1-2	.	TGTGCCAGCAGTTACTCTACGAGTGTTAACTATGGCTACACCTTC	CASSYSTSVNYGYTF
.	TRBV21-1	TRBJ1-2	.	TGTGCCAGCAGCCCATGGACCTCGACGGGCTATGGCTACACCTTC	CASSPWTSTGYGYTF
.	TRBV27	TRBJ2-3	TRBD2	TGTGCCAGCACACAAAGACTAGCGGGAATAGATACGCAGTATTTT	CASTQRLAGIDTQYF
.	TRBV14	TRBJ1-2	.	TGTGCCAGCAGCCAAGGGAACAGGGCGGTTGGCTACACCTTC	CASSQGNRAVGYTF
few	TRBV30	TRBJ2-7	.	TGTGCCTGGAGTTACGGGAGCTCCTACGAGCAGTACTTC	CAWSYGSSYEQYF
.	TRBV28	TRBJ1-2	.	TGTGCCAGCTGCCCCCGGGGGGCGCGATATGGCTACACCTTC	CASCPRGARYGYTF
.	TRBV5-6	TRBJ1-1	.	TGTGCCAGCAGCTTAGTGGGATCGGGGCTTGAAGCTTTCTTT	CASSLVGSGLEAFF
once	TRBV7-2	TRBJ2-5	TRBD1	TGTGCCAGCAGCTTGACCGGGACAGGGGTCCAAGAGACCCAGTACTTC	CASSLTGTGVQETQYF
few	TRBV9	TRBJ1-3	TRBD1	TGTGCCAGCAGCTCCGGACAGGGGCTGGGGGGAAACACCATATATTTT	CASSSGQGLGGNTIYF
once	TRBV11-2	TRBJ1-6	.	TGTGCCAGCAGCTTAGTTCCTCTGGGTAATTCACCCCTCCACTTT	CASSLVPLGNSPLHF
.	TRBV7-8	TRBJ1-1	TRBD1	TGTGCCAGCAGTACCGACAGGGGCTGGGGGAAAGCTTTCTTT	CASSTDRGWGKAFF
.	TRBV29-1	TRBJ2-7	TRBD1	TGCAGCGTTACCGGGACAGGGGGCGCCGAGCAGTACTTC	CSVTGTGGAEQYF
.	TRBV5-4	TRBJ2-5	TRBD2	TGTGCCAGCAGCTTTGGACTAGCGGTCCAAGAGACCCAGTACTTC	CASSFGLAVQETQYF